The 8 T cell receptor beta chains in this list originate from one sample, sequenced in a study of blood T cells in healthy people across ages. Through a sample-barcoded 5' primer and a J-beta primer mix, a second PCR was run for roughly 7 to 11 cycles. MiXCR, applied by TCRdb to the 5' RACE reads, yields one record per CDR3 protein. The table lists hundreds of thousands of distinct CDR3 sequences, about a quarter of them singletons. These sequences were also reported in another study, on T cells of mothers and their children.

Sequenced material: blood. These receptors were taken from a boy aged 5 to 17 in good health.

This clonotype was observed a single time. The chain links TRBV5-1 to TRBJ2-3; TRBD2 is a possible D gene (6 bases). Looked up from germline, CDR1 is SGHRS and CDR2 is YFSETQ. This CDR3 has 14 amino acids. V lost 4 bases and J lost 3, with 12 bases in between. CDR3 protein: CASSTHGGTDTQYF. The CDR3 DNA reads as TGCGCCAGCAGCACCCATGGGGGGACAGATACGCAGTATTTT. Full variable domain (outside the CDR3, taken from reference TRBV5-1 and TRBJ2-3): KAGVTQTPRYLIKTRGQQVTLSCSPISGHRSVSWYQQTPGQGLQFLFEYFSETQRNKGNFPGRFSGRQFSNSRSEMNVSTLELGDSALYLCASSTHGGTDTQYFGPGTRLTVL.

The chain has TRBV27 and TRBJ2-1; TRBD1 matches at 9 bases. The germline V gene encodes CDR1 MNHEY and CDR2 SMNVEV (reference sequence). J lost 4 bases, V lost 3 bases, and 4 bases had no gene match. The CDR3 spans 15 residues. CDR3 in amino acids: CASSFTGGTYNEQFF. The CDR3 DNA follows: TGTGCCAGCAGTTTCACAGGGGGCACTTACAATGAGCAGTTCTTC.

The V call is TRBV19, the J call TRBJ2-4, with D possibly TRBD2 on 6 matching bases. Germline V gene data show CDR1 as LNHDA and CDR2 as SQIVND (reference sequence). The ends were cut back, 1 base at V and 1 base at J, with 8 bases in the middle. The CDR3 spans 15 residues. CDR3 sequence reads: CASSIGGAAKNIQYF. DNA for the CDR3: TGTGCCAGTAGTATAGGCGGGGCGGCCAAAAACATTCAGTACTTC.

This clonotype came up a few times. The chain couples TRBV18 to TRBJ1-6; D is unresolved. Between the trimmed V and J ends, which lost 4 bases and 5 bases, there was a span of 6 bases. The CDR3 runs to 13 residues. Per germline, CDR1 KGHSH and CDR2 LQKENI. The DNA for the CDR3 is TGTGCCAGCTCACTATCCGATAATTCACCCCTCCACTTT. It specifies CASSLSDNSPLHF.

This chain joins TRBV5-1 and TRBJ2-7; 7 bases align to TRBD1. CDR1 and CDR2 from the germline V gene are SGHRS and YFSETQ. After removal of 6 bases from V and 0 bases from J, the junction contained 3 bases not matched to a gene. The CDR3 runs 13 residues. Written as DNA, the CDR3 is TGCGCCAGCACTAGGGACAGCTCCTACGAGCAGTACTTC. Translation: CASTRDSSYEQYF. Full variable domain (missing parts from reference TRBV5-1 and TRBJ2-7): KAGVTQTPRYLIKTRGQQVTLSCSPISGHRSVSWYQQTPGQGLQFLFEYFSETQRNKGNFPGRFSGRQFSNSRSEMNVSTLELGDSALYLCASTRDSSYEQYFGPGTRLTVT.

A word on this clonotype: Lacking the conserved final phenylalanine or tryptophan, this CDR3 likely reflects a read error. CDR3 nucleotide sequence: TGCAGTACAATCCCCCCGCGCGCGGGGGCATTAAGCTCCTACGAGCAGTACTCC. It specifies CSTIPPRAGALSSYEQYS. This chain uses TRBV20-1 with TRBJ2-7; the D gene is possibly TRBD2 (7 bases). Germline assignment: CDR1 DFQATT and CDR2 SNEGSKA (reference sequence). Trimming removed 8 bases from V and 0 bases from J, with 29 bases in between. CDR3 length: 18 residues.

The V call is TRBV7-2, the J call TRBJ2-3; 7 bases fit TRBD1. The CDR3 is made up of 13 amino acids. The germline V gene encodes CDR1 SGHTA and CDR2 FQGNSA. With 4 bases clipped from V and 6 bases from J, the junction kept 4 bases outside the gene matches. CDR3: CASSSGQVDTQYF. The CDR3 bases are TGTGCCAGCAGCTCCGGACAGGTGGATACGCAGTATTTT.

The rearrangement joins TRBV7-2 to TRBJ1-1; D remains ambiguous. V lost 3 bases and J 5 bases, leaving 4 bases between the germline ends. This CDR3 contains 11 residues. The V gene's germline CDR1 is SGHTA and CDR2 FQGNSA. CDR3 region: CASSFQTEAFF. The CDR3 DNA reads TGTGCCAGCAGCTTTCAGACTGAAGCTTTCTTT. The complete variable domain, with remaining parts taken from reference TRBV7-2 and TRBJ1-1, reads GAGVSQSPSNKVTEKGKDVELRCDPISGHTALYWYRQSLGQGLEFLIYFQGNSAPDKSGLPSDRFSAERTGGSVSTLTIQRTQQEDSAVYLCASSFQTEAFFGQGTRLTVV.